The entry that follows covers one T cell receptor beta chain sequence. J lost 9 bases, V lost 5 bases, and 9 bases had no gene match. The CDR3 covers 15 residues. Germline V gene lookup returns CDR1 MNHEY and CDR2 SMNVEV (reference sequence). The data belong to a study of blood T cells in healthy people across ages. With a J-beta primer mix and a sample-barcoded 5' primer, a second PCR ran 7 to 11 cycles. TCRdb re-called the 5' RACE reads through MiXCR, storing one row per CDR3 protein. The repertoire holds approximately 690,000 distinct CDR3 sequences, under 70% seen once, with around 37% in the top ten.

Material for sequencing was blood. The sequence came from a man between 60 and 70 years old in good health. The chain uses TRBV27 and TRBJ1-6, with 8 nucleotides matching TRBD1. The CDR3 reads CASSPQDRVGSPLHF. The CDR3 nucleotides are TGTGCCAGCAGTCCGCAGGACAGGGTGGGTTCACCCCTCCACTTT.